What follows is one TCR beta chain and its context. The antigen remains undetermined. This entry is derived from a study of blood T cells in healthy people across ages. Findings and caveats of the study: With donor CMV status unknown, expanded clonotype changes were possibly confounded.

The CDR3 runs 15 residues. V shed 6 bases and J shed 3 bases, with 14 bases lying between them. The V gene's germline CDR1 is MDHEN and CDR2 SYDVKM. Per sample, at least 5 micrograms of total RNA were extracted. The use of a sample-barcoded 5' primer and a J-beta primer mix characterized a second PCR of about 7 to 12 cycles. One entry per CDR3 protein, called by TCRdb with MiXCR from the 5' RACE reads. The sample lists about 770,000 distinct CDR3 sequences; more than 40% were seen once. The clonotype comes from a man in his sixties in good health. This rearrangement joins TRBV28 to TRBJ1-4; weak D call: TRBD1 (6 bases). Sequenced sample: blood. The CDR3 reads CASSAYGGPNEKLFF. CDR3 in DNA: TGTGCCAGCAGCGCCTATGGGGGGCCTAATGAAAAACTGTTTTTT.